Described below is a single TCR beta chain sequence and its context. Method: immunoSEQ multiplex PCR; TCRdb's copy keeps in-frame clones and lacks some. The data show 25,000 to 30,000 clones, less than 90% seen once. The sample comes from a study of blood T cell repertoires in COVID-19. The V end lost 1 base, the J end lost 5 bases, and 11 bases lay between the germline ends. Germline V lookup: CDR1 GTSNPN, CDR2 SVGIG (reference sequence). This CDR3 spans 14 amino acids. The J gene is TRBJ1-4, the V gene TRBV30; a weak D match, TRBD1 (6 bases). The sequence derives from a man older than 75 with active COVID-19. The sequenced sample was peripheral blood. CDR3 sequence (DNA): TGTGCCTGGAGTGCACCAGGGGTGAATGAAAAACTGTTTTTT. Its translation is CAWSAPGVNEKLFF.